This T cell receptor beta chain was sequenced in a study of CD8+CD57+ T cells in acquired aplastic anemia. Before being chosen for sequencing, patients had shown CD8+CD57+ cell expansion by flow cytometry. The patients, all of them, had severe acquired aplastic anemia. Trimming shortened V by 10 bases and J by 7 bases, and 16 bases separated the two germline ends. The CDR3 extends over 13 amino acids. As for this clonotype: The antigen is unknown.

Genomic DNA, serving as template, underwent TCR beta VDJ and CDR3 profiling. TCRdb recomputed calls from the reads with MiXCR, one row per CDR3 protein. Of 400,000 to 600,000 distinct CDR3 sequences listed, roughly a third were seen once; the top ten hold roughly 0.89%. Regarding the study as a whole: Patients and controls had CD8+ Simpson's diversity values that were not significantly distinct.

This receptor was taken from a human donor with aplastic anemia. The sample consisted of sorted CD4+, CD8+, or CD8+CD57+ T cells (not recorded which) from PBMCs. V usage is TRBV12-3 or TRBV12-4 and J usage is TRBJ2-2; D is perhaps TRBD2 (6 bases). Here the CDR3 reads CATGLVNGGELFF. CDR3 bases: TGTGCCACGGGACTCGTTAATGGCGGGGAGCTGTTTTTT.